This entry describes one T cell receptor beta chain. Its matching antigen is unknown. Every patient experienced relapse after autologous stem cell transplantation, and brentuximab vedotin exposure varied. This entry comes from a study of PD-1 blockade in classical Hodgkin lymphoma. Study-level points and caveats: Repertoire differences have undefined causes, possibly disease activity or prior therapy. The study found that TCR diversity rose significantly by C4D1 in CD4+ but not CD8+ cells. According to reports, newly diagnosed patients had lower baseline TCR diversity than healthy donors, and relapsed/refractory patients had lower baseline TCR diversity still.

The repertoire was sequenced with immunoSEQ multiplex PCR; TCRdb's copy has only in-frame clones and lacks some. The profile covers approximately 41,000 clones, with roughly nine tenths appearing a single time and approximately 5.7% taken by the ten largest. The CDR3 sequence is 13 residues long. Between the trimmed V and J ends, which lost 3 bases and 6 bases, there was a span of 8 bases. Sequenced material: peripheral blood mononuclear cells (PBMCs), taken before the second cycle of nivolumab. The receptor's source is a human donor with classical Hodgkin lymphoma. The rearrangement joins TRBV23-1 to TRBJ1-4; possibly TRBD1 for D (5 bases). TRBV23-1 is recorded as an ORF, its role being uncertain. CDR3 region: CASSQARDEKLFF. Written as DNA, the CDR3 is TGCGCCAGCAGTCAGGCCAGGGATGAAAAACTGTTTTTT.